These T cell receptor beta chains were read from a single sample in a study of T cells in localized non-small cell lung cancer. Assay used: immunoSEQ multiplex PCR; TCRdb lists only in-frame clones, some missing. This repertoire shows roughly 1,900 clones, under 30% found once; its top ten account for roughly 15%. Material: normal lung tissue next to the tumor, obtained before any cancer treatment. The receptor source for this set is a woman aged 40-69 years with stage I lung adenocarcinoma. CDR3s include the opening cysteine and the closing phenylalanine or tryptophan. The D gene is left open where the match is weak. The size of a clone is reported for some rows only, either as once, few or many, or as a class for expanded clones.

clone size | J gene | D gene | V gene | CDR3 DNA | CDR3 protein
few | TRBJ2-5 | TRBD1 | TRBV6-8 | TGTGCCAGCAGAAAGCTCGGGACAGCATCCCAAGAGACCCAGTACTTC | CASRKLGTASQETQYF
- | TRBJ2-1 | - | TRBV15 | TGTGCCACCAGCAGAGACGGGAGTAGGAATGAGCAGTTCTTC | CATSRDGSRNEQFF
medium-sized | TRBJ1-5 | - | TRBV11-3 | TGTGCCAGCAGCCCGCTGGAAACAAGAGATCAGCCCCAGCATTTT | CASSPLETRDQPQHF
- | TRBJ2-2 | - | TRBV4-1 | TGCGCCAGCAGCCAAGTGCGGAACACCGGGGAGCTGTTTTTT | CASSQVRNTGELFF
few | TRBJ2-1 | - | TRBV9 | TGTGCCAGCAGCTCGGACTCTAATGAGCAGTTCTTC | CASSSDSNEQFF
- | TRBJ1-4 | - | TRBV5-1 | TGCGCCAGCGGTCGAAGCGATGCAACTAATGAAAAACTGTTTTTT | CASGRSDATNEKLFF
- | TRBJ2-7 | - | TRBV19 | TGTGCCAGTAGCTGGGGCGGTGGTACTAGCTCCTACGAGCAGTACTTC | CASSWGGGTSSYEQYF
- | TRBJ1-1 | - | TRBV25-1 | TGTGCCAGCAGTGATCCCCACGACACGATCACTGAAGCTTTCTTT | CASSDPHDTITEAFF
few | TRBJ1-4 | - | TRBV15 | TGTGCCACCAGCAGGAGTAAATCGGCGCGTGAAAAACTGTTTTTT | CATSRSKSAREKLFF
few | TRBJ2-3 | TRBD1 | TRBV11-3 | TGTGCCAGCAGCTTAGTCGGGACAGGGAGGACAGATACGCAGTATTTT | CASSLVGTGRTDTQYF
- | TRBJ1-2 | - | TRBV18 | TGTGCCAGCTCCCGGGAGGTCGAGGGCTACACCTTC | CASSREVEGYTF
once | TRBJ1-2 | TRBD1 | TRBV19 | TGTGCCACACAGACGGGACAGGAGAACTATGGCTACACCTTC | CATQTGQENYGYTF
large | TRBJ1-5 | - | TRBV11-3 | TGTGCCAGCAGCTTAGGGGCAGGGTTGGGCCAGCCCCAGCATTTT | CASSLGAGLGQPQHF
- | TRBJ2-5 | - | TRBV25-1 | TGTGCCAGCAGTGAAAGTCCGAAGGAGACCCAGTACTTC | CASSESPKETQYF
large | TRBJ2-3 | - | TRBV6-8 | TGTGCCAGCGCCCAGAGGGGGGACTCCGTCACAGATACGCAGTATTTT | CASAQRGDSVTDTQYF
few | TRBJ1-5 | - | TRBV9 | TGTGCCAGCACCTCCCTAGGGGGAGGGTTCCAGCCCCAGCATTTT | CASTSLGGGFQPQHF
- | TRBJ1-5 | - | TRBV19 | TGTGCCAGTCCCGGACTACCTGGGGATCAGCCCCAGCATTTT | CASPGLPGDQPQHF
few | TRBJ1-1 | TRBD1 | TRBV23-1 | TGCGCCAGCAGCTCCGGACAGGGGGATGAAGCTTTCTTT | CASSSGQGDEAFF
few | TRBJ1-2 | TRBD1 | TRBV9 | TGTGCCAGCAGCACGAGGAGGGGGACAGGGATGGATGGCTACACCTTC | CASSTRRGTGMDGYTF
- | TRBJ2-2 | - | TRBV12-2 | TGTGCCACCAAAAAGGACAGGGGCGACACCGGGGAGCTGTTTTTT | CATKKDRGDTGELFF
- | TRBJ1-3 | TRBD1 | TRBV6-8 | TGTGCCAGCAGCGGGACAGGGGGTAGTCGGTCTGGAAACACCATATATTTT | CASSGTGGSRSGNTIYF
medium-sized | TRBJ2-5 | TRBD2 | TRBV11-3 | TGTGCCAGCAGCCTCCGACTAGCGGGTCATTGGGGAGAGACCCAGTACTTC | CASSLRLAGHWGETQYF
few | TRBJ1-1 | - | TRBV9 | TGTGCCAGCAGCGCTTCACGGACAGAACCGAACACTGAAGCTTTCTTT | CASSASRTEPNTEAFF
- | TRBJ1-1 | - | TRBV6-8 | TGTGCCAGCATCGGGGGCGGGGAGACTGAAGCTTTCTTT | CASIGGGETEAFF
few | TRBJ1-4 | - | TRBV6-8 | TGTGCCAGCAGTTACGCGGAGGGGGGAGGAAAACTGTTTTTT | CASSYAEGGGKLFF
- | TRBJ2-1 | - | TRBV29-1 | TGCAGCGTTCCGGACCTTAGCTCCTACAATGAGCAGTTCTTC | CSVPDLSSYNEQFF
- | TRBJ2-1 | TRBD2 | TRBV14 | TGTGCCAGTCTACCCGGGGGGGCCGAAGGGGATGAGCAGTTCTTC | CASLPGGAEGDEQFF
- | TRBJ2-3 | - | TRBV6-1 | TGTGCCAGCAGTGAATCACAGGGACCAGATACGCAGTATTTT | CASSESQGPDTQYF
few | TRBJ1-1 | - | TRBV11-3 | TGTGCCAGCAGCTCTGGACTCGTGAACACTGAAGCTTTCTTT | CASSSGLVNTEAFF
- | TRBJ2-3 | TRBD1 | TRBV11-3 | TGTGCCAGCAGCTTAGGGACAGGGGTACGAGATACGCAGTATTTT | CASSLGTGVRDTQYF
few | TRBJ2-1 | - | TRBV5-4 | TGTGCCAGCAGCCGGCCCCGGGGCAATGAGCAGTTCTTC | CASSRPRGNEQFF
few | TRBJ2-5 | TRBD1 | TRBV11-3 | TGTGCCAGCAGCTTGCCGGGACAGGGGAGCAGTGACCAGACCCAGTACTTC | CASSLPGQGSSDQTQYF
- | TRBJ2-7 | TRBD2 | TRBV5-1 | TGCGCCAGCAGCTTGGGCCTAGCGGGACTCTACGAGCAGTACTTC | CASSLGLAGLYEQYF
- | TRBJ2-5 | - | TRBV18 | TGTGCCAGCTCACTTTCCCAAGAGACCCAGTACTTC | CASSLSQETQYF
few | TRBJ2-7 | TRBD2 | TRBV11-3 | TGTGCCAGCAGCCCCCTACTAGCGATCTACGAGCAGTACTTC | CASSPLLAIYEQYF
- | TRBJ2-2 | - | TRBV29-1 | TGCAGCGTTACCCCTGGGGGCGACCCTTACACCGGGGAGCTGTTTTTT | CSVTPGGDPYTGELFF
few | TRBJ2-1 | TRBD2 | TRBV18 | TGTGCCAGCTCACCGACGGGACTAGCGAATAATGAGCAGTTCTTC | CASSPTGLANNEQFF
few | TRBJ2-1 | TRBD1 | TRBV6-8 | TGTGCCAGCAGTTACCAACAGGGGGTCCGGGGCAATGAGCAGTTCTTC | CASSYQQGVRGNEQFF
large | TRBJ2-2 | - | TRBV11-3 | TGTGCCAGCAGCCGATACACATTCGTAAGCACCGGGGAGCTGTTTTTT | CASSRYTFVSTGELFF
- | TRBJ2-7 | TRBD1 | TRBV11-3 | TGTGCCAGCAGCTCGACAGGGGGCCTGGACGAGCAGTACTTC | CASSSTGGLDEQYF
- | TRBJ2-5 | - | TRBV19 | TGTGCCAGTAGTATGAGAATCAGGGAGACCCAGTACTTC | CASSMRIRETQYF
- | TRBJ2-2 | - | TRBV5-1 | TGCGCCAGCAGTTGGCGGGACTTAAACACCGGGGAGCTGTTTTTT | CASSWRDLNTGELFF
few | TRBJ2-1 | TRBD2 | TRBV11-3 | TGTGCCAGCAGCTCCACTAGCGGCCAATACAATGAGCAGTTCTTC | CASSSTSGQYNEQFF
medium-sized | TRBJ2-7 | - | TRBV7-2 | TGTGCCAGCACCCAACACCAGCTCTACGAGCAGTACTTC | CASTQHQLYEQYF
- | TRBJ2-6 | TRBD2 | TRBV11-3 | TGTGCCAGCAGCGGGACTAGCGGGAGCGGGGCCAACGTCCTGACTTTC | CASSGTSGSGANVLTF
few | TRBJ1-3 | - | TRBV18 | TGTGCCAGCTCACTAGCCCAAGGGGCTAGGTCTGGAAACACCATATATTTT | CASSLAQGARSGNTIYF
- | TRBJ2-3 | - | TRBV6-7 | TGTGCCAGCAGTGAAGAAGGGTCTGGTACGCAGTATTTT | CASSEEGSGTQYF